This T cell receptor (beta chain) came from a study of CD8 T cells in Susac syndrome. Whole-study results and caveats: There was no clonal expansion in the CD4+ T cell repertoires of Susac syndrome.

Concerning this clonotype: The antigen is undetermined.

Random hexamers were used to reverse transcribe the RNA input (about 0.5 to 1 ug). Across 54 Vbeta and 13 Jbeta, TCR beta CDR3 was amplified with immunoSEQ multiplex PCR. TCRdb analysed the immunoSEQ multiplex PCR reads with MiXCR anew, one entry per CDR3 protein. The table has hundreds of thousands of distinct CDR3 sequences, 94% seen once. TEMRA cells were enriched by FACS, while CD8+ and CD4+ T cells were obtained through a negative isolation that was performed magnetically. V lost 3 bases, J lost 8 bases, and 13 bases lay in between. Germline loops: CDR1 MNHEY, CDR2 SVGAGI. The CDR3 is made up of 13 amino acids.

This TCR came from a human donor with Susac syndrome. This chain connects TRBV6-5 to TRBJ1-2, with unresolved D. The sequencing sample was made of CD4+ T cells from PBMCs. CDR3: CASSYSGVGGYTF. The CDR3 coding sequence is TGTGCCAGCAGTTATTCAGGAGTTGGAGGCTACACCTTC.